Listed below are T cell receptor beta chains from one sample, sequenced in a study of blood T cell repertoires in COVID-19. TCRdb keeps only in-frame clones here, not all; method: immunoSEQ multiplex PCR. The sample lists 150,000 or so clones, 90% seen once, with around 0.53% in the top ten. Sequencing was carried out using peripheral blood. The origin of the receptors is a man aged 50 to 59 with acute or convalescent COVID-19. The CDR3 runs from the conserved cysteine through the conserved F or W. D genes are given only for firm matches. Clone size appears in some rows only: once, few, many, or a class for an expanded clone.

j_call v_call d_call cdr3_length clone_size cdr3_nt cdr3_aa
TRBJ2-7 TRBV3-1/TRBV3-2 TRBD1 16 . TGTGCCAGCAGCCTCGGGTACGGGACAGCCCAATTGGAGCAGTACTTC CASSLGYGTAQLEQYF
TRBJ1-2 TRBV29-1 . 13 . TGCAGCGTTAGGGGCCTTTCCTACTATGGCTACACCTTC CSVRGLSYYGYTF
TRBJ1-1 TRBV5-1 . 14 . TGCGCCAGCAGCTTTAGGGGGGGAAACACTGAAGCTTTCTTT CASSFRGGNTEAFF
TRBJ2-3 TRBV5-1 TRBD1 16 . TGCGCCAGCAGCTCCGGGACAGAGATTCTCACAGATACGCAGTATTTT CASSSGTEILTDTQYF
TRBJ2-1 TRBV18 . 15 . TGTGCCAGCTCACCCACAGGGTTTTCCTACAATGAGCAGTTCTTC CASSPTGFSYNEQFF
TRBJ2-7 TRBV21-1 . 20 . TGTGCCAGCAGCAAAGTAGGAGTCTCCCTAGCGGGATCTATACCCTACGAGCAGTACTTC CASSKVGVSLAGSIPYEQYF
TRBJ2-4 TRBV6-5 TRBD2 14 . TGTGCCAGCACCGAGGGAGGGCCGCGCAACATTCAGTACTTC CASTEGGPRNIQYF
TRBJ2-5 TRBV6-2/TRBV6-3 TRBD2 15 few TGTGCCAGCAGTCCCCTAGCGGGGGCCCAAGAGACCCAGTACTTC CASSPLAGAQETQYF
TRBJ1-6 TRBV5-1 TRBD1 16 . TGCGCCAGCAGCCCCGGGACAGCTTTCTATAATTCACCCCTCCACTTT CASSPGTAFYNSPLHF
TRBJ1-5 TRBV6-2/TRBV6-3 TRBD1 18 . TGTGCCAGCAGTTACTCGACGGGACAGGGGAATAGCAATCAGCCCCAGCATTTT CASSYSTGQGNSNQPQHF
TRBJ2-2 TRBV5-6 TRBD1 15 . TGTGCCAGCAGCTTAACAGGGGCGAACACCGGGGAGCTGTTTTTT CASSLTGANTGELFF
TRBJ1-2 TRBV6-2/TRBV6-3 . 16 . TGTGCCAGCAGTTACCGTGAAGACAGTAACGCACGTGGCTACACCTTC CASSYREDSNARGYTF
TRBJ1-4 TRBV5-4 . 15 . TGTGCCAGCAGCTTGATCACAGGAGGGAGTGAAAAACTGTTTTTT CASSLITGGSEKLFF
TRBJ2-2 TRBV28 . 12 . TGTGCCAGCAGCTTTAACACCGGGGAGCTGTTTTTT CASSFNTGELFF
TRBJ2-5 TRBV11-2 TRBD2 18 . TGTGCCAGCAGCTTTGGGGTCGTCGCGGGAGGGGTAAAAGAGACCCAGTACTTC CASSFGVVAGGVKETQYF
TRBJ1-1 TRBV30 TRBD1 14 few TGTGCCTGGAGTGGGCTCCGACAGGGCTCTGAAGCTTTCTTT CAWSGLRQGSEAFF
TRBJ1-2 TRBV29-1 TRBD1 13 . TGCAGCGTTGACCGACAGGGACTCTATGGCTACACCTTC CSVDRQGLYGYTF
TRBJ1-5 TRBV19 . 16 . TGTGCCAGTAGTCCACTTGGCGGGGGCGGCAATCAGCCCCAGCATTTT CASSPLGGGGNQPQHF
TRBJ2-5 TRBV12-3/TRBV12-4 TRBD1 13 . TGTGCCAGCAATGAACCCGGACAGGGGACCCAGTACTTC CASNEPGQGTQYF
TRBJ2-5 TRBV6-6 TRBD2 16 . TGTGCCAGCAGTTACGAACTAGCGGGGGGCCAAGAGACCCAGTACTTC CASSYELAGGQETQYF
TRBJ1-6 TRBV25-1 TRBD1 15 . TGTGCCAGCAGTTCAGGGGGCTTAGGTAATTCACCCCTCCACTTT CASSSGGLGNSPLHF
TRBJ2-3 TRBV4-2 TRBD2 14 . TGTGCCAGCAGCTTTCGACTAGCGGAAGATACGCAGTATTTT CASSFRLAEDTQYF
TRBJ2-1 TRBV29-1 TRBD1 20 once TGCAGCGTTGAAGATAGAGGCAGACAGGGGGTCGGAAACTATGACAATGAGCAGTTCTTC CSVEDRGRQGVGNYDNEQFF
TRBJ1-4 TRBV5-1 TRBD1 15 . TGCGCCAGCAGCTTGGGCAGGGGGCGCGGAGAAAAACTGTTTTTT CASSLGRGRGEKLFF
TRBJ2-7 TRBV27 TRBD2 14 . TGTGCCAGCAGTTTAAATGGGGACTACTACGAGCAGTACTTC CASSLNGDYYEQYF
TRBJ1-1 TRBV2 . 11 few TGTGCCAGCAGGGTAGGACTTGAAGCTTTCTTT CASRVGLEAFF
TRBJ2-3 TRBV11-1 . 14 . TGTGCCAGCAGCCCAACGAAAAGCACCGATACGCAGTATTTT CASSPTKSTDTQYF
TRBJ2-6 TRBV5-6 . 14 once TGTGCCAGCAGCCCCATCTCTGGGGCCAACGTCCTGACTTTC CASSPISGANVLTF
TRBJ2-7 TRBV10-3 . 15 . TGTGCCATCAGTGAGTCGAGTCGGTCTTCCTACGAGCAGTACTTC CAISESSRSSYEQYF
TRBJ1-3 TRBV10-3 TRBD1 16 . TGTGCCATCAGTGGGTCACGACAGGGGTCTGGAAACACCATATATTTT CAISGSRQGSGNTIYF
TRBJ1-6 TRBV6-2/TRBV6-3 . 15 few TGTGCCAGCAGTTATGGGAGCTCCTATAATTCACCCCTCCACTTT CASSYGSSYNSPLHF
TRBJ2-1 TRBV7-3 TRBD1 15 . TGTGCCAGCAGCTCTACAGGGGGCTCCTACAATGAGCAGTTCTTC CASSSTGGSYNEQFF
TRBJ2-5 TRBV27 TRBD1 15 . TGTGCCAGCAGTTTATTGGACAGGGGGAGAGAGACCCAGTACTTC CASSLLDRGRETQYF
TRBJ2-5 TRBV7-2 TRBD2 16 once TGTGCCAGCAGCACCACTAGGACTAGCGGGGGCGAGACCCAGTACTTC CASSTTRTSGGETQYF
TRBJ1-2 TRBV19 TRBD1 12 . TGTGCCAGTATGCAGGGGGACTATGGCTACACCTTC CASMQGDYGYTF
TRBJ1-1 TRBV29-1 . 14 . TGCAGCGTTGAAGGACAGCGCATGAACACTGAAGCTTTCTTT CSVEGQRMNTEAFF
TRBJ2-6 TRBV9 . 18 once TGTGCCAGCAGCGCCGGGACTCCTCCCAGCTCTGGGGCCAACGTCCTGACTTTC CASSAGTPPSSGANVLTF
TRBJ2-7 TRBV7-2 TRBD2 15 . TGTGCCAGCAGCACTAGCGGCCTTAGCTCCTACGAGCAGTACTTC CASSTSGLSSYEQYF
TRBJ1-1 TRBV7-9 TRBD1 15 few TGTGCCAGCAGCCGACGGGACAGCTTGAACACTGAAGCTTTCTTT CASSRRDSLNTEAFF
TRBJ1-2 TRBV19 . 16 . TGTGCCAGTACCTCCGGGACTTGGGATAATAACTATGGCTACACCTTC CASTSGTWDNNYGYTF
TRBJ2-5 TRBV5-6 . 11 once TGTGCCAGCAGCTTCGGGGAGACCCAGTACTTC CASSFGETQYF
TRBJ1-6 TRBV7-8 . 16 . TGTGCCAGCAGCCGAGGCCCTGGACAGTATAATTCACCCCTCCACTTT CASSRGPGQYNSPLHF
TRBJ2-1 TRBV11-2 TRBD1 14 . TGTGCCAGCAGCAGGGACAGCTCCTACAATGAGCAGTTCTTC CASSRDSSYNEQFF
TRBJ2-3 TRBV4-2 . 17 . TGTGCCAGCAGCCAAGATTTAGCGGACTCTAGCACAGATACGCAGTATTTT CASSQDLADSSTDTQYF
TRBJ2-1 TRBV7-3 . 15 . TGTGCCAGCAGCTTAATGGCGGGCACCCAACATGAGCAGTTCTTC CASSLMAGTQHEQFF
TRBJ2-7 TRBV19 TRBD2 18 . TGTGCCAGTTGGACTAACTCGGGGGGAATCCTACTCGCCTACGAGCAGTACTTC CASWTNSGGILLAYEQYF
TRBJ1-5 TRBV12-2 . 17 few TGTGCAAGTCGCTCGGAACGAAGGGGTAGTGGCAATCAGCCCCAGCATTTT CASRSERRGSGNQPQHF
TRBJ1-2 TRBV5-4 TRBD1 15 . TGTGCCAGCAGCTTGGCTGGACAGGGGAGGGGTGGCTACACCTTC CASSLAGQGRGGYTF
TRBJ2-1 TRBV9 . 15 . TGTGCCAGCAGCGTAGGAGGGGGAAACTACAATGAGCAGTTCTTC CASSVGGGNYNEQFF
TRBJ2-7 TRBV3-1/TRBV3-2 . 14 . TGTGCCAGCAGCCAGGACGGGAGTATCTACGAGCAGTACTTC CASSQDGSIYEQYF
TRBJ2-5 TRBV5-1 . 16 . TGCGCCAGCAGCTTGTCCACCGGCGGGCTCCAAGAGACCCAGTACTTC CASSLSTGGLQETQYF